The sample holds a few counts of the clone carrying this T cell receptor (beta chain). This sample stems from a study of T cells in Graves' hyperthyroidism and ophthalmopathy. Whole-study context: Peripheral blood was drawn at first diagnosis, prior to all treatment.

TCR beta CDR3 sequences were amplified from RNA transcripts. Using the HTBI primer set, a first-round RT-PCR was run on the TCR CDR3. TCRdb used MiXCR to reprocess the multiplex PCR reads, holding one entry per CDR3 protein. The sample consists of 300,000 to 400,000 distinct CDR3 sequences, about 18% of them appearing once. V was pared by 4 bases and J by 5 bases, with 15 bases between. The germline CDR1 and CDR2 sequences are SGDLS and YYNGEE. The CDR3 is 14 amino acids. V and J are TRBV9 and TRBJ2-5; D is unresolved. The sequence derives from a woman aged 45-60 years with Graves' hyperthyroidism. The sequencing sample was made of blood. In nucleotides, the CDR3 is TGTGCCAGCAGCTCCCGTTCCGGGCGGGAGACCCAGTACTTC. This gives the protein CASSSRSGRETQYF.